This TCR beta chain was found in a study of cytomegalovirus exposure and HLA in healthy donors. Study observations and caveats: According to the study, 160 or so TCR beta chains were cytomegalovirus-associated.

The method was immunoSEQ multiplex PCR; TCRdb's version includes in-frame clones alone and lacks a portion of them. The table records under 150,000 clones, more than 85% of them present only once. This CDR3 comprises 15 residues. V shed 5 bases, J shed 7 bases, and the junction held 6 bases outside the gene matches. Germline V gene sequence: CDR1 LNHDA, CDR2 SQIVND (reference sequence). About this clone: Its matching antigen is unknown.

This rearrangement joins TRBV19 to TRBJ2-1; 12 bases match TRBD2. The sequenced material came from PBMCs. This TCR was recovered from a man younger than 30 in good health and CMV-seropositive. CDR3 amino acids: CASSQTSGSSNEQFF. The CDR3, as DNA: TGTGCCAGTAGTCAGACTAGCGGGAGTTCGAATGAGCAGTTCTTC.